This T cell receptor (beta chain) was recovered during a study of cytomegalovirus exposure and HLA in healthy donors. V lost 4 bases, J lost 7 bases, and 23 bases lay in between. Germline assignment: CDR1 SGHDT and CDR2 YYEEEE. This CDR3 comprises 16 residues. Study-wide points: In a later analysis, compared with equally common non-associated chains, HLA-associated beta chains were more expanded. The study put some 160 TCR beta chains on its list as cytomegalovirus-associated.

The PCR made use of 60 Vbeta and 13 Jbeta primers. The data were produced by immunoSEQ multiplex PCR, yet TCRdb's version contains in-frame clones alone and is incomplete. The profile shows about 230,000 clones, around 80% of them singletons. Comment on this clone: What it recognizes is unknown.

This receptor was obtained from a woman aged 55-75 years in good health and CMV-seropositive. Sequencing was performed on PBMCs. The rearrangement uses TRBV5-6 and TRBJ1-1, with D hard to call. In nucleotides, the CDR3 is TGTGCCAGCAGCCGGGAGGGTCGTCCTCCCCAAGTTGAAGCTTTCTTT. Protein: CASSREGRPPQVEAFF.